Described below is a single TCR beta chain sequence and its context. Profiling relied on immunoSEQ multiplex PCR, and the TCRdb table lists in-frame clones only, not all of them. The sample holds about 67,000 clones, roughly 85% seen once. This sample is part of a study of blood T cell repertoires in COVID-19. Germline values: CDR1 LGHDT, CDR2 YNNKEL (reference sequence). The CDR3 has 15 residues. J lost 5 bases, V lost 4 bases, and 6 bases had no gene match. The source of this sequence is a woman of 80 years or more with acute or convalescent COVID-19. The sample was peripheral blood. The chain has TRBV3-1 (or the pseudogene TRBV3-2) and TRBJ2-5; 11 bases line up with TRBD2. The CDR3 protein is CASSRIAGGLETQYF. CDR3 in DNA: TGTGCCAGCAGCCGAATAGCGGGGGGGCTGGAGACCCAGTACTTC.